This T cell receptor beta chain derives from a study of T cell repertoires in cytomegalovirus infection. Study background: Selection of CMV epitopes for the study included recently identified HLA-C-restricted and well-studied HLA-B-restricted ones. An indication of both CMV infection and matching HLA type came from public TCR beta signatures. Study-level findings and limits: HLA-C-restricted, CMV-specific TCR beta clonotypes were dominant ex vivo. Cumulative public TCR beta family frequency identified carriers of CMV plus the relevant HLA.

In the case of this clonotype: Its antigen is not identified.

V was trimmed by 5 bases and J by 2 bases, leaving 6 bases between them. CDR1 and CDR2 (germline): SGHTA, FQGNSA. The length of the CDR3 is 12 residues. TCRdb reprocessed the reads via MiXCR and lists one record per CDR3 protein. There are about 63,000 distinct CDR3 sequences in the sample; roughly a fifth occur only once, and about 69% lies in the top ten. The receptor comes from a human donor in good health (CMV status not recorded). Some clones in this sample may be carry-over from other donors' samples. This rearrangement joins TRBV7-2 to TRBJ1-2; no firm D call. The sequencing here drew on CD8+ T cells from cultured PBMCs, taken from culture after CMV antigen stimulation. The CDR3 protein is CASSPLNYGYTF. In DNA, the CDR3 is TGTGCCAGCAGCCCACTAAACTATGGCTACACCTTC. The variable domain in full, completed from reference TRBV7-2 and TRBJ1-2, reads GAGVSQSPSNKVTEKGKDVELRCDPISGHTALYWYRQSLGQGLEFLIYFQGNSAPDKSGLPSDRFSAERTGGSVSTLTIQRTQQEDSAVYLCASSPLNYGYTFGSGTRLTVV.